This T cell receptor beta chain derives from a study of T cell responses to AZD1222 COVID-19 vaccine. Broader study findings: Compared with day 0, the breadth and depth of the Spike-specific TCR repertoire rose significantly after two doses of AZD1222. The reported proportion of spike-specific TCRs targeting unmutated variant regions was nearly half. In all cases, repertoires were sampled only after the peak T cell response. Spike regions recognized by vaccine-associated CD4 TCRs spanned the protein, led by 160-218 and 743-854.

The table came from immunoSEQ multiplex PCR; TCRdb's copy has only in-frame clones and leaves some out. The table records fewer than 200,000 clones, roughly 87% of them present only once. Germline CDR1 and CDR2: ENHRY and SYGVKD. The CDR3 covers 15 residues. Trimming took 6 bases from V and 1 from J; bases not matched to a gene: 6. Of note for this clone: Its antigen remains unknown.

The TCR originated in an adult who received the AZD1222 COVID-19 vaccine. The rearrangement links TRBV10-3 to TRBJ1-3; 7 positions match TRBD1. Sample: peripheral blood, taken 28 days after the second AZD1222 dose. The CDR3 sequence: CAIREYRGSGNTIYF. CDR3 in DNA: TGTGCCATCAGGGAATACAGGGGTTCTGGAAACACCATATATTTT.